Sequencing of this T cell receptor beta chain was carried out in a study of blood T cell repertoires in COVID-19. This CDR3 is 14 amino acids long. CDR1 and CDR2 (germline): SGHRS, YFSETQ. V lost 3 bases and J lost 5, with 11 bases in between. Authors' processing steps: Estimates of nucleated cell counts were drawn from the amplification of reference gene primers. Using immunoSEQ multiplex PCR, the repertoire was profiled, and TCRdb retains in-frame clones only, with some absent. The V and J calls and clone size were taken over from that table, and D and trimming were inferred from the DNA. The sample records fewer than 300,000 clones, roughly 91% being singletons. Recruitment covered about two dozen US areas and drew participants whose ages spanned roughly 18 to 90 years.

The chain has TRBV5-1 and TRBJ1-4; D may be TRBD1 (6 bases). The source material was PBMCs or T cells enriched from blood (not recorded which). This sequence was found in a woman aged 40-49 years with acute COVID-19. CDR3 nucleotides: TGCGCCAGCAGCTCGGACAGAAGAAATGAAAAACTGTTTTTT. It codes for CASSSDRRNEKLFF.